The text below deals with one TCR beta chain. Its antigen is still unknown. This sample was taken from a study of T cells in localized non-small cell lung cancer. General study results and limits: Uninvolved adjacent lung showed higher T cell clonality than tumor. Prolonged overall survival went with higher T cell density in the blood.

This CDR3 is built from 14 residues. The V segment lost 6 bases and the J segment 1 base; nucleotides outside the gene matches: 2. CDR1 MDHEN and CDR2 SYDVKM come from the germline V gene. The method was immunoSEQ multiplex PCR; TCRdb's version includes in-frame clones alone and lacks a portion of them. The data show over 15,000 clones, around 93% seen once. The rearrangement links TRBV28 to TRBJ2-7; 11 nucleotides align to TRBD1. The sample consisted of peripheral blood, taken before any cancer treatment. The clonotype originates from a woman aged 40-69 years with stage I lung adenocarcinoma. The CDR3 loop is CASSGTGGSYEQYF. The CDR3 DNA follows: TGTGCCAGCAGCGGGACAGGGGGTTCCTACGAGCAGTACTTC.